The source of this TCR beta chain is a study of OX40 agonist ivuxolimab in advanced cancers. The overall study: The eligibility criteria allowed prior anti-PD-1, anti-PD-L1 or anti-CTLA-4 therapy, and around 38% had some. Study findings and constraints: Compared with CD4+, CD8+ T cells on average had more expanded clones. The CD4+ and CD8+ T cells in the blood had expanded clonally by week 6 at 0.1 to 3.0 mg/kg.

Sequencing used immunoSEQ multiplex PCR; TCRdb keeps in-frame clones, though not all of them. The profile shows 85,000 to 100,000 clones, 70% to 90% of them singletons. Autoimmune disease history or systemic immunosuppression led to patient exclusion. Germline V gene sequence: CDR1 SGDLS, CDR2 YYNGEE. V was pared by 9 bases and J by 2 bases, with 15 bases between. The length of the CDR3 is 13 residues. To note about this clone: What it recognizes is unknown.

The receptor's source is an adult with an advanced solid tumor such as melanoma, head and neck, liver or kidney cancer. The source material was CD4+ or CD8+ T cells sorted from blood, sampled in a trial of the OX40 agonist ivuxolimab. The chain joins TRBV9 to TRBJ2-7, with D tentatively TRBD2 (6 bases). This CDR3 reads CATQEGSTYEQYF. The CDR3 nucleotides read TGTGCCACCCAGGAGGGGTCGACCTACGAGCAGTACTTC.